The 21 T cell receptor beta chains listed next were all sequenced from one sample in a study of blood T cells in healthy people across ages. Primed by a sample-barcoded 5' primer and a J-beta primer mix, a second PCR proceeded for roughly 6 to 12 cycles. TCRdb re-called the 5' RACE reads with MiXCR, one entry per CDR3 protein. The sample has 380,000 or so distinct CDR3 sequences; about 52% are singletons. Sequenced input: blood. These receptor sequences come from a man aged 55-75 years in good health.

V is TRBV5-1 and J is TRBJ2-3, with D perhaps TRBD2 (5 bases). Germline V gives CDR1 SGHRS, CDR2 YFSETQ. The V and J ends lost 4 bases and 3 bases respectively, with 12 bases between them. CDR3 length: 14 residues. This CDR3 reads CASSPQRTTDTQYF. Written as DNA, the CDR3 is TGCGCCAGCAGCCCCCAGCGGACTACAGATACGCAGTATTTT.

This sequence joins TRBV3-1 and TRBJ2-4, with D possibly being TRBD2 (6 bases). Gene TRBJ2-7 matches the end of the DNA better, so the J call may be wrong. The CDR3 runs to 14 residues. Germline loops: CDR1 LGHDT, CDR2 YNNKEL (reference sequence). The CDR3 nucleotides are TGTGCCAGCAGCACACAGGAGGGCAGGTACGAGCAGTACTTC. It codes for CASSTQEGRYEQYF.

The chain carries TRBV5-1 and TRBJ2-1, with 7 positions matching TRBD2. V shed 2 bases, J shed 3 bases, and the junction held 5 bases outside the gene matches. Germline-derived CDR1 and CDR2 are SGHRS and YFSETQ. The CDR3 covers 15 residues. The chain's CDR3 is CASSFLSGDYNEQFF. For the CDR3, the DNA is TGCGCCAGCAGCTTCTTGAGCGGGGACTACAATGAGCAGTTCTTC.

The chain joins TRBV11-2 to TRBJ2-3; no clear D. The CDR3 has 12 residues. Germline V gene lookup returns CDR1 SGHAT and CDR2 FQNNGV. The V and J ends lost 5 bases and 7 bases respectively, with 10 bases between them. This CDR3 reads CASSHPPNTQYF. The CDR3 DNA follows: TGTGCCAGCAGCCACCCCCCAAATACGCAGTATTTT.

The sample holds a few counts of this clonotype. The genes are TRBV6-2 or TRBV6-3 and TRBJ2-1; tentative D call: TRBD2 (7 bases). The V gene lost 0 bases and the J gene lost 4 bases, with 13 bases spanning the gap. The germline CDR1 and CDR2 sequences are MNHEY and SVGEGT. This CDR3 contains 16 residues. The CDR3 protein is CASSYSGGGLYNEQFF. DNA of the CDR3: TGTGCCAGCAGTTACTCCGGCGGGGGCCTTTACAATGAGCAGTTCTTC.

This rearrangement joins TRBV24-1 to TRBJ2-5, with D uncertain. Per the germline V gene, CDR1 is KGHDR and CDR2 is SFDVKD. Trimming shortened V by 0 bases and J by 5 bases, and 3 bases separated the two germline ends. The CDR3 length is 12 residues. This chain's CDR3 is CATSDLTETQYF. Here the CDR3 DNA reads TGTGCCACCAGTGATTTGACGGAGACCCAGTACTTC.

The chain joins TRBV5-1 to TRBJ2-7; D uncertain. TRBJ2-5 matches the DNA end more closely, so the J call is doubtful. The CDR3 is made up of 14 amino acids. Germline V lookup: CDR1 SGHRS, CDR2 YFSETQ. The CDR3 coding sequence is TGCGCCAGCAGCTTGGCCCGCTCCTTAGGGACCCAGTACTTC. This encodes CASSLARSLGTQYF.

DNA for the CDR3: TGCAGTGCTAGGGCCGGGAAGGAGCAGTTCTTC. Translating it yields CSARAGKEQFF. This sequence joins TRBV20-1 and TRBJ2-1; tentative D call: TRBD2 (5 bases). CDR1 is DFQATT and CDR2 is SNEGSKA in the germline V gene (reference sequence). This CDR3 comprises 11 residues. Trimming took 3 bases from V and 10 from J, leaving 10 bases between them.

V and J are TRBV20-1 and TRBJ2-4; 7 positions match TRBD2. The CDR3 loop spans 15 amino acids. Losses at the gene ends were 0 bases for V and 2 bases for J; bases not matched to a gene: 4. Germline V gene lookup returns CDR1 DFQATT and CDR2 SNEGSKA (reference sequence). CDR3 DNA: TGCAGTGCTAGAGATGGGGGGGATCCCAAAAACATTCAGTACTTC. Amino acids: CSARDGGDPKNIQYF.

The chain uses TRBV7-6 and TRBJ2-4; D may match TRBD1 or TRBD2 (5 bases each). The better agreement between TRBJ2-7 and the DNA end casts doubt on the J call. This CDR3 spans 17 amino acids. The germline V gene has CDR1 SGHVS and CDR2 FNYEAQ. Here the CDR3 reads CASSLEPLGTLAYEQYF. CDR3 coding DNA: TGTGCCAGCAGCTTAGAGCCCTTAGGGACCTTAGCGTACGAGCAGTACTTC.

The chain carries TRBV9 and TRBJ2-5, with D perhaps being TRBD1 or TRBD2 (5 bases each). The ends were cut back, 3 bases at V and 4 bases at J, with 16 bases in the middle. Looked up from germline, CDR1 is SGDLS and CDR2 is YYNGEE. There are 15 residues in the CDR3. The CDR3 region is CASSATGLVGETQYF. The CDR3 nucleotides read TGTGCCAGCAGCGCCACAGGACTTGTCGGAGAGACCCAGTACTTC.

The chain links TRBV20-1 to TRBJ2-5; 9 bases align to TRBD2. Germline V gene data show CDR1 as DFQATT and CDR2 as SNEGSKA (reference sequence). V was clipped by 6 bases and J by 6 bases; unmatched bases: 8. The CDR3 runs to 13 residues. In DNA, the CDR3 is TGCAGTGCCCGGGGGCTAGCGGGACAGACCCAGTACTTC. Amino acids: CSARGLAGQTQYF.

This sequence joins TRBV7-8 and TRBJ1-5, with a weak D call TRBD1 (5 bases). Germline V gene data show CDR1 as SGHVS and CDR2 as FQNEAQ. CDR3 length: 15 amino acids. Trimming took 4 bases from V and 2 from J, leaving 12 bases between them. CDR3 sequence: CASSSRDSRNQPQHF. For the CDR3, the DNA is TGTGCCAGCAGCTCCCGGGACTCCCGCAATCAGCCCCAGCATTTT.

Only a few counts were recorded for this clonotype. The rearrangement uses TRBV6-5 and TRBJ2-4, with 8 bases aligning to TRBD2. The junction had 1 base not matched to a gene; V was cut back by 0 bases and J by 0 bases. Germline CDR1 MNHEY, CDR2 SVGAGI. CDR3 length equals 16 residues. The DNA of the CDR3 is TGTGCCAGCAGTTACTCCCTAGCGGGAGCCAAAAACATTCAGTACTTC. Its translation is CASSYSLAGAKNIQYF.

The DNA for the CDR3 is TGTGCCTGGAGTGGACAGGGTGGAACTAATGAAAAACTGTTTTTT. It translates to CAWSGQGGTNEKLFF. The J gene is TRBJ1-4, the V gene TRBV30; 7 bases line up with TRBD1. Germline assignment: CDR1 GTSNPN and CDR2 SVGIG (reference sequence). J was trimmed by 1 base and V by 1 base; bases with no gene match: 3. The CDR3 is made up of 15 amino acids.

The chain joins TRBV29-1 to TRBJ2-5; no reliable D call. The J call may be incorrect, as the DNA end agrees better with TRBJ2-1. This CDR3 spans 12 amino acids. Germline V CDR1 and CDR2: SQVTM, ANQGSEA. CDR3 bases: TGCAGCGCCAGCAAACGCCAAGAGACCCAGTTCTTC. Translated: CSASKRQETQFF.

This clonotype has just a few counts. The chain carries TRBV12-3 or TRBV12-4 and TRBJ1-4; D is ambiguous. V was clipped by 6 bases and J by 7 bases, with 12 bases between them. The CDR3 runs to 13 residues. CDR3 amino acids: CASSRGVGEKLFF. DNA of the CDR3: TGTGCCAGCAGCCGTGGGGTGGGTGAAAAACTGTTTTTT.

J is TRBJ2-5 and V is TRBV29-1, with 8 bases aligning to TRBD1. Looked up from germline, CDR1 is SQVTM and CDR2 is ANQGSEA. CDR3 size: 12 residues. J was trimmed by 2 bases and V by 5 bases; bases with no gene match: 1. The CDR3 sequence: CSVNRGQETQYF. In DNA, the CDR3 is TGCAGCGTTAACAGGGGGCAAGAGACCCAGTACTTC.

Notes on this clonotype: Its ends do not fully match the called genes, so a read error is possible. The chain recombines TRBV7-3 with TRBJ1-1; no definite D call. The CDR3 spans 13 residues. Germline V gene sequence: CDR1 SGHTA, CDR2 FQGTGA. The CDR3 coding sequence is TGTGTCAGCAGCTTCTGGCAGAACACTGAAGCTTTCTTT. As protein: CVSSFWQNTEAFF.

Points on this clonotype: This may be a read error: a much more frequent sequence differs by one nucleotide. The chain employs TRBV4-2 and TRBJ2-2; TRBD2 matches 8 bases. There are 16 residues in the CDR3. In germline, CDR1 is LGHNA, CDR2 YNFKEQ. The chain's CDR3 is CAGSRPAAGGTGELFF. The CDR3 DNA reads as TGTGCCGGCAGCCGGCCGGCTGCGGGAGGCACCGGGGAGCTGTTTTTT.

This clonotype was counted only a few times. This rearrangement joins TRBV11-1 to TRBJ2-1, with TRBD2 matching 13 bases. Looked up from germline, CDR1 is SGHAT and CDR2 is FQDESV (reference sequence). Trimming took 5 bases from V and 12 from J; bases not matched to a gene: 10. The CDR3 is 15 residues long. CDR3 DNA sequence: TGTGCCAGCAGCCTGACTAGCGGGGGGACTTCAGCGCAGTTCTTC. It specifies CASSLTSGGTSAQFF. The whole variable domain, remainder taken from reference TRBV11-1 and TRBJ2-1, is EAEVAQSPRYKITEKSQAVAFWCDPISGHATLYWYRQILGQGPELLVQFQDESVVDDSQLPKDRFSAERLKGVDSTLKIQPAELGDSAMYLCASSLTSGGTSAQFFGPGTRLTVL.